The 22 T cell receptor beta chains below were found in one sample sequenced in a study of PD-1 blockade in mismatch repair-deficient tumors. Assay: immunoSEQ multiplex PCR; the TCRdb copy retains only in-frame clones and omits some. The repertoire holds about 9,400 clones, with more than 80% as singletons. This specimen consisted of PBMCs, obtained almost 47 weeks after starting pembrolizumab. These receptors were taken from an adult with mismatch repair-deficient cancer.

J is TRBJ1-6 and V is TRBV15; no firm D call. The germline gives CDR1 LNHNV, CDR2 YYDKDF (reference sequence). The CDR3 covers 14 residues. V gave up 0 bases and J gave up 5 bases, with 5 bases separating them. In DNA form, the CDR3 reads TGTGCCACCAGCAGAGACAACAATAATTCACCCCTCCACTTT. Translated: CATSRDNNNSPLHF.

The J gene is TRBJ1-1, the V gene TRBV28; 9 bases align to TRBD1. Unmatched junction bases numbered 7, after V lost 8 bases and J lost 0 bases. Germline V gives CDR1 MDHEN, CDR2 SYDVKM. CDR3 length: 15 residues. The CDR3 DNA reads TGTGCCAGCTCCGGGACAGGGACCGTGAACACTGAAGCTTTCTTT. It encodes CASSGTGTVNTEAFF.

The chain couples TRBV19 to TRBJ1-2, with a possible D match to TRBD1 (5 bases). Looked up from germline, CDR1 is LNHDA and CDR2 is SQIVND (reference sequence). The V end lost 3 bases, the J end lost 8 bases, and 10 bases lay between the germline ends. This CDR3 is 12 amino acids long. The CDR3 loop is CASSIGGEGYTF. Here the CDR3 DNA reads TGTGCCAGTAGTATTGGAGGGGAGGGCTACACCTTC.

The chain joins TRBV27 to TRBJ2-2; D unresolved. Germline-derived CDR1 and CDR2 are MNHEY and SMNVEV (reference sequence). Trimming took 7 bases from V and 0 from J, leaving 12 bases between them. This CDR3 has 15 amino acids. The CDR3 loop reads CASTRSLTNTGELFF. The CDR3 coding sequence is TGTGCCAGCACCCGGAGTCTAACGAACACCGGGGAGCTGTTTTTT.

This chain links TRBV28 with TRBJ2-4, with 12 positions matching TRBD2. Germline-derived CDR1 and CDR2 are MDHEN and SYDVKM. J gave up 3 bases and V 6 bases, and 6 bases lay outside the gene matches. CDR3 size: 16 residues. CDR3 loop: CASSPGTSGHKNIQYF. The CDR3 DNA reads TGTGCCAGCAGCCCCGGGACTAGCGGGCACAAAAACATTCAGTACTTC.

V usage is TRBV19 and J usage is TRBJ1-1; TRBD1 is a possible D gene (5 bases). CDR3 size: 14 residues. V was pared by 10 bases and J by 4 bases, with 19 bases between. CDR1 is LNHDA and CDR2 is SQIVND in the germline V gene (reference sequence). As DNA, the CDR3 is TGTGCCACCGGACGAGCGGGAACAGGCACTGAAGCTTTCTTT. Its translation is CATGRAGTGTEAFF.

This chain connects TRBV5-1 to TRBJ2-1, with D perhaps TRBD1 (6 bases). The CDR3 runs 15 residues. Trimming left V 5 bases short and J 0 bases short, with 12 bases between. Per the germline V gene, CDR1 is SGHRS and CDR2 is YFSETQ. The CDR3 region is CASRYTGSSYNEQFF. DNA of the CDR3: TGCGCCAGCAGATATACAGGGAGCTCCTACAATGAGCAGTTCTTC.

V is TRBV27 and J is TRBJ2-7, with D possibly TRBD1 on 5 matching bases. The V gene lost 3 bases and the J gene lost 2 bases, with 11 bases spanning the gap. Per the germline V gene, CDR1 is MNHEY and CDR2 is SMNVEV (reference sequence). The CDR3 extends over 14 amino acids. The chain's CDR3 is CASSFNQGTYEQYF. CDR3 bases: TGTGCCAGCAGTTTCAATCAGGGAACCTACGAGCAGTACTTC.

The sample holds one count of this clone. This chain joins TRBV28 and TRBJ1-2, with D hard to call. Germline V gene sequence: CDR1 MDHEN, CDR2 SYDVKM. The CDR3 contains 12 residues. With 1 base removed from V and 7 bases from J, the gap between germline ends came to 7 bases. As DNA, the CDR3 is TGTGCCAGCAGTTTATCGGCGGGTGGCTACACCTTC. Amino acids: CASSLSAGGYTF.

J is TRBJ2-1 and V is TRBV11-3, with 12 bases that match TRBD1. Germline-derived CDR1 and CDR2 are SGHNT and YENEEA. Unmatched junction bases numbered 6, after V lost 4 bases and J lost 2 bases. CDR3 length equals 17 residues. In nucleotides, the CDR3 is TGTGCCAGCAGCTCTACGGGACAGGGGGCGGCCTACAATGAGCAGTTCTTC. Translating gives CASSSTGQGAAYNEQFF.

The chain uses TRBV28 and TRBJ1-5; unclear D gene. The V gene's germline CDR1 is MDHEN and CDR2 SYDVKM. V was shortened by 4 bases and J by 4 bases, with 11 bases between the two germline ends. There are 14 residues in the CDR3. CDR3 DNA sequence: TGTGCCAGCAGTTCCTTGTCCCCTAATCAGCCCCAGCATTTT. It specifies CASSSLSPNQPQHF.

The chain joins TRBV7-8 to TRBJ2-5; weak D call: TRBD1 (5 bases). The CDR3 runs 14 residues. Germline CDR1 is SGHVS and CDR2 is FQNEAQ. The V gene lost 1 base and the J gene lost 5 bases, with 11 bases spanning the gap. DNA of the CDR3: TGTGCCAGCAGCTTAGATCCAGGGTTGGAGACCCAGTACTTC. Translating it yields CASSLDPGLETQYF.

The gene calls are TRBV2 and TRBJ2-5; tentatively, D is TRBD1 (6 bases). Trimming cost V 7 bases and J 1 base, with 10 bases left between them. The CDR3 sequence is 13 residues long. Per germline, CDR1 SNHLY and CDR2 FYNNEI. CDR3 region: CASNRAVQETQYF. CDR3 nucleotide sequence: TGTGCCAGCAACAGGGCGGTCCAAGAGACCCAGTACTTC.

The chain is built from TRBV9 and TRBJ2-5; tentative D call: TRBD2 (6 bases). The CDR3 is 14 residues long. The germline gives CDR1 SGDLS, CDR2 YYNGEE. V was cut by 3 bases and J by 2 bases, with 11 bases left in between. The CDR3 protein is CASSALAEQETQYF. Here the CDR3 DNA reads TGTGCCAGCAGCGCCTTAGCGGAGCAAGAGACCCAGTACTTC.

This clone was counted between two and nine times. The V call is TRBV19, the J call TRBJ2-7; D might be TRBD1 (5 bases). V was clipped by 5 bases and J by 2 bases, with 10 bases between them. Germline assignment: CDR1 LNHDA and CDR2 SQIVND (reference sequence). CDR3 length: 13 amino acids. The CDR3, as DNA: TGTGCCAGTAGTTCAGGGATGACCTACGAGCAGTACTTC. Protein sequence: CASSSGMTYEQYF.

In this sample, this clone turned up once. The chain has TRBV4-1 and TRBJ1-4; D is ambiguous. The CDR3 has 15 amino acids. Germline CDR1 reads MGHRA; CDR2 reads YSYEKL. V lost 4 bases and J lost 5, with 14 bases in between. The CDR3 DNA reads TGCGCCAGCAGCCTCCCCGGCGGGGTGAATGAAAAACTGTTTTTT. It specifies CASSLPGGVNEKLFF.

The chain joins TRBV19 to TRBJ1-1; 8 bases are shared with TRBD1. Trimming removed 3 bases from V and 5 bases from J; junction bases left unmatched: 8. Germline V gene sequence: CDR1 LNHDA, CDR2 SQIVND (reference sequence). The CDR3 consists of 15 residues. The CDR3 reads CASSIGTGGGTEAFF. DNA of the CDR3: TGTGCCAGTAGTATCGGTACAGGGGGAGGTACTGAAGCTTTCTTT.

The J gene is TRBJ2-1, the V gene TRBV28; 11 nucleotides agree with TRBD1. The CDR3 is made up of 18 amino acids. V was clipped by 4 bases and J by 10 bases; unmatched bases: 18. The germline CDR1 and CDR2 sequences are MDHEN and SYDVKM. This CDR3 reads CASSSYRIPGQGVGEQFF. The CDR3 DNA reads TGTGCCAGCAGTTCCTACCGCATACCGGGACAGGGGGTGGGGGAGCAGTTCTTC.

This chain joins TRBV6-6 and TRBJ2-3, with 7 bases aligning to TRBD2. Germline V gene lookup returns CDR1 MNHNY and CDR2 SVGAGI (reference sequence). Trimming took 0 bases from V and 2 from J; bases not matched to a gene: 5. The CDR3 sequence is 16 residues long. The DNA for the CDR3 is TGTGCCAGCAGTTACTCGGGCGGGAGACCCACAGATACGCAGTATTTT. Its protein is CASSYSGGRPTDTQYF.

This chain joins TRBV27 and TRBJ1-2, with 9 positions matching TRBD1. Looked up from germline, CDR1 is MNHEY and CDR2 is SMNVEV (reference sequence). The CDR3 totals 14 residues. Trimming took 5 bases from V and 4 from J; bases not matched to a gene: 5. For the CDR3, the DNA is TGTGCCAGCAGTCTTCGACAGGGGGTCTATGGCTACACCTTC. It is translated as CASSLRQGVYGYTF.

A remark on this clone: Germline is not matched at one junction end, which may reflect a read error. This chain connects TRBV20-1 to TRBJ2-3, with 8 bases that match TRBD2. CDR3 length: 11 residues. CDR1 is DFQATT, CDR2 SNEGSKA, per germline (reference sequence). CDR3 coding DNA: TGCAGTGCTAGGAGGACTAGCCAGTTTTTTTTT. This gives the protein CSARRTSQFFF.

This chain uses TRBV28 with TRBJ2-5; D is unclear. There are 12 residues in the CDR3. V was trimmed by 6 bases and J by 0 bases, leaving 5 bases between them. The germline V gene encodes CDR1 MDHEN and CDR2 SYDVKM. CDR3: CASSPDQETQYF. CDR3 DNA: TGTGCCAGCAGCCCGGACCAAGAGACCCAGTACTTC.